The text below deals with one T cell receptor (beta chain). The sample comes from a study of shared clonotypes between healthy human individuals. This CDR3 comprises 17 residues. CDR1 and CDR2 from the germline V gene are WSHSY and SAAADI. V was clipped by 1 base and J by 0 bases, with 12 bases between them. Generated by immunoSEQ multiplex PCR, the TCRdb table keeps only in-frame clones and is missing some. The sample shows some 2,000,000 clones, roughly 95% of them seen only once. Sequenced: naive CD4+ T cells sorted from blood. The subset: CD45RA+ positively selected. The clonotype comes from a man aged 18 to 30 in good health. The rearrangement links TRBV10-2 to TRBJ2-2; D may be TRBD2 (6 bases). For the CDR3, the DNA is TGCGCCAGCAGTGAGTTGGGACTCCTCGCGAACACCGGGGAGCTGTTTTTT. It codes for CASSELGLLANTGELFF.